The 10 T cell receptor beta chains below come from one sample, sequenced in a study of OX40 agonist ivuxolimab in advanced cancers. Only in-frame clones appear in the TCRdb table, and some are missing; sequencing was by immunoSEQ multiplex PCR. This sample has about 76,000 clones; over 75% occur once, and the top ten carry approximately 3.1%. The input for sequencing was CD4+ or CD8+ T cells sorted from blood, taken in a trial of the OX40 agonist ivuxolimab. These receptors all stem from an adult with an advanced solid tumor such as melanoma, head and neck, liver or kidney cancer.

This rearrangement joins TRBV6-5 to TRBJ2-3; D not resolved. The CDR3 contains 12 residues. Deletions cut 5 bases from V and 4 bases from J, with 7 bases between. CDR1 and CDR2 (germline): MNHEY, SVGAGI. As DNA, the CDR3 is TGTGCCAGCAGTGCCATCGCAGATACGCAGTATTTT. This encodes CASSAIADTQYF.

This chain joins TRBV6-7 and TRBJ2-6, with D perhaps TRBD2 (6 bases). TRBV6-7 falls under the ORF class, with uncertain function. CDR3 length: 19 amino acids. Trimming took off 2 bases at V and 0 bases at J, with 17 bases between the two ends. CDR3 loop: CASSYLSGTPLSGANVLTF. The CDR3, as DNA: TGTGCCAGCAGTTACCTATCCGGGACTCCACTCTCTGGGGCCAACGTCCTGACTTTC.

This clone is a singleton in its sample. The chain recombines TRBV19 with TRBJ2-3, with 10 bases aligning to TRBD1. Germline trimming cut 4 bases from V and 4 bases from J; bases unmatched to any gene: 8. Looked up from germline, CDR1 is LNHDA and CDR2 is SQIVND (reference sequence). This CDR3 has 16 amino acids. CDR3 nucleotides: TGTGCCAGTAGTAGACCGGGACAGGGGATCGCAGATACGCAGTATTTT. Its protein is CASSRPGQGIADTQYF.

The chain uses TRBV7-2 and TRBJ2-3; TRBD2 agrees at 9 bases. The junction had 7 bases not matched to a gene; V was cut back by 4 bases and J by 5 bases. Germline V lookup: CDR1 SGHTA, CDR2 FQGNSA. The CDR3 is 15 amino acids. This CDR3 is CASSYSGSPGDTQYF. The CDR3 coding sequence is TGTGCCAGCAGCTATAGCGGGAGCCCCGGAGATACGCAGTATTTT.

V is TRBV7-6 and J is TRBJ2-6; no clear D gene. Between the trimmed V and J ends, which lost 7 bases and 5 bases, there was a span of 12 bases. The CDR3 is made up of 14 amino acids. CDR1 and CDR2 from the germline V gene are SGHVS and FNYEAQ. CDR3 DNA: TGTGCCAGCATCTCACAAAGTCGGGCCAACGTCCTGACTTTC. This translates into CASISQSRANVLTF.

CDR3 DNA: TGTGCCAGTGGGTACTTCGCAGGGAATCAGCCCCAGCATTTT. It is translated as CASGYFAGNQPQHF. The genes are TRBV19 and TRBJ1-5; possibly TRBD1 for D (5 bases). Germline CDR1 LNHDA, CDR2 SQIVND (reference sequence). The CDR3 has 14 amino acids. Trimming left V 8 bases short and J 4 bases short, with 15 bases between.

The chain is built from TRBV6-5 and TRBJ2-7, with D maybe TRBD1 (5 bases). Between the trimmed V and J ends, which lost 10 bases and 0 bases, there was a span of 19 bases. The CDR3 sequence is 15 residues long. In germline, CDR1 is MNHEY, CDR2 SVGAGI. The DNA of the CDR3 is TGTGCCACCTCTAACGTGGGGCTCAGCTCCTACGAGCAGTACTTC. It translates to CATSNVGLSSYEQYF.

V is TRBV29-1 and J is TRBJ1-5, with 9 nucleotides matching TRBD1. The V and J ends lost 6 bases and 5 bases, in that order; junction bases with no gene match: 5. The germline V gene encodes CDR1 SQVTM and CDR2 ANQGSEA. CDR3 length: 13 amino acids. As DNA, the CDR3 is TGCAGCGTGGAACAGGGGGCCGATCAGCCCCAGCATTTT. Its protein is CSVEQGADQPQHF.

The CDR3: CASSLVGDTGELFF. CDR3 DNA sequence: TGTGCCAGCAGTTTAGTCGGAGACACCGGGGAGCTGTTTTTT. The chain combines TRBV28 with TRBJ2-2; D remains unclear. Germline V lookup: CDR1 MDHEN, CDR2 SYDVKM. This CDR3 is 14 amino acids long. V was shortened by 2 bases and J by 3 bases, with 7 bases between the two germline ends.

In its sample, this clone was seen once. The chain couples TRBV7-2 to TRBJ1-1; unclear D gene. V was clipped by 0 bases and J by 1 base, with 9 bases between them. The CDR3 contains 15 residues. Germline V gene lookup returns CDR1 SGHTA and CDR2 FQGNSA. The CDR3 sequence is CASSLARQENTEAFF. Written as DNA, the CDR3 is TGTGCCAGCAGCTTAGCGCGTCAGGAGAACACTGAAGCTTTCTTT.